The TCR beta chain described here comes from a study of T cell responses to AZD1222 COVID-19 vaccine. Trimming removed 4 bases at V and 4 bases at J, with 7 bases between. The germline CDR1 and CDR2 sequences are KGHSH and LQKENI. This CDR3 is built from 12 residues. Generated by immunoSEQ multiplex PCR, the TCRdb table keeps only in-frame clones and is missing some. The sample carries around 130,000 clones, 92% recorded once. Here the sequenced sample was peripheral blood, taken on day 0 of AZD1222 vaccination. This receptor was taken from an adult in good health. The chain is built from TRBV18 and TRBJ1-1, with D unclear. The CDR3: CASSLRATEAFF. The CDR3 nucleotides read TGTGCCAGCTCACTAAGGGCCACTGAAGCTTTCTTT.